Listed here are 5 T cell receptor beta chains from one sample, sequenced in a study of T-cell memory formation after mild COVID-19. MiXCR, run by TCRdb on the 5' RACE reads, gives a single entry per CDR3 protein. The sample lists roughly 600,000 distinct CDR3 sequences, roughly 17% seen once, with 9.5% to 15% in the top ten. Sequenced: PBMCs or a T cell subset sorted from them (not recorded which). These receptors were taken from an adult woman who had mild COVID-19 (a few samples of this study predate the infection). Cell type and time point are not known.

The V call is TRBV7-9, the J call TRBJ2-7; the match to TRBD2 covers 10 bases. CDR1 is SEHNR, CDR2 FQNEAQ, per germline (reference sequence). V lost 5 bases, J lost 3 bases, and 4 bases stayed unmatched. This CDR3 has 14 amino acids. Here the CDR3 reads CASSGIAGGYEQYF. The CDR3 DNA reads as TGTGCCAGCAGCGGTATAGCGGGGGGCTACGAGCAGTACTTC.

V and J are TRBV12-3 or TRBV12-4 and TRBJ1-2; 7 bases agree with TRBD1. This CDR3 spans 14 amino acids. V shed 6 bases and J 7 bases; nucleotides not matched to a gene: 11. The CDR3, as DNA: TGTGCCAGCAGCCCCTTCGGGACAGTGGGTGGCTACACCTTC. This codes for CASSPFGTVGGYTF.

This clonotype was seen more than once but under ten times. This chain connects TRBV7-2 to TRBJ1-2; no clear D gene. The germline gives CDR1 SGHTA, CDR2 FQGNSA. CDR3 length: 13 residues. V dropped 5 bases and J dropped 8 bases, with 15 bases sitting between them. CDR3 in DNA: TGTGCCAGCAGCCCCGTGGTCAACAGCGGCTACACCTTC. Translation: CASSPVVNSGYTF.

This clonotype has more than one count but fewer than ten. V and J are TRBV7-6 and TRBJ1-1; 7 positions agree with TRBD1. V was clipped by 5 bases and J by 0 bases; unmatched bases: 9. CDR3 length: 16 amino acids. Germline-derived CDR1 and CDR2 are SGHVS and FNYEAQ. Here the CDR3 reads CASSPETGTVNTEAFF. The DNA of the CDR3 is TGTGCCAGCAGCCCTGAGACAGGGACCGTGAACACTGAAGCTTTCTTT.

This clonotype appeared many times. V is TRBV24-1 and J is TRBJ2-6; 9 bases map to TRBD1. Germline CDR1 KGHDR, CDR2 SFDVKD. Germline trimming cut 4 bases from V and 4 bases from J; bases unmatched to any gene: 4. The CDR3 extends over 16 amino acids. The CDR3 loop is CATSEGQGSGANVLTF. The CDR3 region has the DNA TGTGCCACCAGTGAAGGACAGGGGAGCGGGGCCAACGTCCTGACTTTC.